A selection of T cell receptor beta chains follows, all from one sample in a study of shared clonotypes between healthy human individuals. Only in-frame clones appear in the TCRdb table, and some are missing; sequencing was by immunoSEQ multiplex PCR. The repertoire holds approximately 500,000 clones, with 96% as singletons. The specimen was naive CD4+ T cells sorted from blood. The origin of the receptors is a woman in her 30s in good health. Each CDR3 is given with its conserved first and last residue.

cdr3_length,v_call,j_call,cdr3_aa
14,TRBV5-4,TRBJ2-7,CASSFRDRGAGQYF
16,TRBV7-8,TRBJ2-7,CASSLFAGHYPHEQYF
16,TRBV28,TRBJ2-1,CASSPLPGLTYNEQFF
13,TRBV19,TRBJ2-5,CASTSNREETQYF
11,TRBV20-1,TRBJ1-2,CSAEIGLGYTF
18,TRBV11-3,TRBJ1-2,CASPPEGPAEPESYGYTF
16,TRBV7-9,TRBJ1-3,CASSFGQAYSGNTIYF
14,TRBV19,TRBJ2-7,CASSIGTGPYEQYF
15,TRBV19,TRBJ1-5,CASSIEGPSNQPQHF
19,TRBV7-9,TRBJ2-6,CASSFYGDNRVRGANVLTF